This T cell receptor beta chain was obtained from a study of blood T cell repertoires in COVID-19. This CDR3 is 16 amino acids long. The trim removed 4 bases at V and 0 bases at J, leaving 4 bases unmatched. CDR1 is SGHRS, CDR2 YFSETQ, per germline. Sequencing used immunoSEQ multiplex PCR; TCRdb keeps in-frame clones, though not all of them. Here the sample spans 100,000 or so clones, approximately 93% being singletons. This clonotype originated in a man aged 50 or older with active COVID-19. Sequencing was carried out using peripheral blood. This chain connects TRBV5-1 to TRBJ1-4; 9 bases map to TRBD1. The CDR3 nucleotides read TGCGCCAGCAGCAAGGGACAGGGAGCAACTAATGAAAAACTGTTTTTT. Protein sequence: CASSKGQGATNEKLFF.